This TCR beta chain came from a study of OX40 agonist ivuxolimab in advanced cancers. General notes on the study: Ivuxolimab was an agonistic, fully human IgG2 monoclonal antibody directed against OX40 (CD134), a costimulatory receptor. Intravenous ivuxolimab was administered to patients every 2 weeks at six dose levels: 0.01, 0.1, 0.3, 1.5, 3 and 10 mg/kg. Peripheral TCRbeta sequencing was intended to test whether TCR sequence diversity was altered and clonal T-cell expansion was caused by ivuxolimab. The paper reports the monotherapy dose-escalation portion (N = 52 patients) of the phase I ivuxolimab trial. Of the approximately 54 patients in dose escalation, around 20 had hepatocellular carcinoma, some 15 had melanoma, 9 had renal cell carcinoma and 9 had head and neck cancer. Partial responses occurred in three dose-escalation patients: two with cutaneous melanoma and one with hepatocellular carcinoma. Prior anti-PD-1, anti-PD-L1 or anti-CTLA-4 therapy was permitted, and checkpoint inhibitors had been received by approximately 39% of dose-escalation patients. In the dose-escalation cohort, more than 75% of patients were male, and the mean age was approximately 60 years, with a range of roughly 23 to 85.

For sequencing of the TCRbeta CDR3 region, genomic DNA was extracted from the sorted cells. The immunoSEQ Assay was used to sequence the TCRbeta CDR3 regions. This immuneACCESS table, as held by TCRdb, lists in-frame sequences with V and J called but not all clones. Of the missing ones, under half trace to an unresolved V gene in checked studies; the others have no known cause. Recorded for this sample are 50,000 to 65,000 clones; around 83% of them occurred a single time. Around 4.5% of the sample belongs to the ten largest clones. V is trimmed back by 4 bases and J by 2 bases, and the junction contains 17 bases that no gene match accounts for. CDR1 is given as SGDLS and CDR2 as YYNGEE, both from the germline V gene. Counted from cysteine to phenylalanine, this CDR3 has 20 amino acids. The retained sequence is limited to the CDR3, 60 bases, with the frame set at the first base. Patients with autoimmune disease history or receiving systemic immunosuppression were excluded from the trial. Peripheral blood for TCR sequencing was drawn from every dose cohort at baseline, at cycle 4 day 1 and at cycle 7 day 1. The samples were taken from a phase I, first-in-human, multicenter, open-label dose-escalation trial of ivuxolimab. Adults with locally advanced or metastatic melanoma, renal cell, hepatocellular, or head and neck squamous cell carcinoma were enrolled in the trial. Before TCR sequencing, CD4+ T cells and CD8+ T cells were sorted from peripheral blood as separate populations.

As regards this clone: No cognate antigen has been identified for it. No base quality values were provided; no much bigger clone lies one nucleotide off.

Overall study outcomes, separate from this receptor: Clonal expansion of both CD4+ and CD8+ blood T cells was observed from baseline to week 6 at doses 0.1 to 3.0 mg/kg. On average, CD8+ T cells showed more expanded clones than CD4+ T cells after ivuxolimab. In partial responders in the 0.1-3.0 mg/kg groups, normalized peripheral clonal expansion was found to be among the lowest, especially among CD8+ T cells. The antigen specificity of the clonally expanded peripheral T cells was not determined. Low levels of normalized T-cell clonal expansion were also seen in some nonresponding patients.

Sample: CD4+ or CD8+ T cells sorted from blood, taken in a trial of the OX40 agonist ivuxolimab. The TCR was taken from an adult with an advanced solid tumor such as melanoma, head and neck, liver or kidney cancer. The chain is made from TRBV9 and TRBJ2-6, and TRBD1 aligns with 8 junction nucleotides. The nucleotide sequence reads as follows: TGTGCCAGCAGCCGATCCCCGGGACAGGCACCTTTTGCTGGGGCCAACGTCCTGACTTTC. Translated, this gives CASSRSPGQAPFAGANVLTF.